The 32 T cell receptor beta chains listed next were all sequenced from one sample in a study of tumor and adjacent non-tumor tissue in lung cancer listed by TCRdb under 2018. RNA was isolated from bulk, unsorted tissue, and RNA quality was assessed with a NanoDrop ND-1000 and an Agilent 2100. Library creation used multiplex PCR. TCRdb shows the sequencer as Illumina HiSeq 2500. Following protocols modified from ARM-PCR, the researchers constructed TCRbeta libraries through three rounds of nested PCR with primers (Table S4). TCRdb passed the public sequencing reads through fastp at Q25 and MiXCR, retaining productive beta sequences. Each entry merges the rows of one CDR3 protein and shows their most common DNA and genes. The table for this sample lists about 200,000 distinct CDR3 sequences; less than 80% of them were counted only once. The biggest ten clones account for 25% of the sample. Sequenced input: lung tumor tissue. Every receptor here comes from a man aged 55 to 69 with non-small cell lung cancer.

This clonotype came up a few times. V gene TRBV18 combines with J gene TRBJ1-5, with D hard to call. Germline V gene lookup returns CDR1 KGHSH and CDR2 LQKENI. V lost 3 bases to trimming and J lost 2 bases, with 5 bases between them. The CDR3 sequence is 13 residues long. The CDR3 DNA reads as TGTGCCAGCTCACCTGACGGCAATCAGCCCCAGCATTTT. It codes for CASSPDGNQPQHF.

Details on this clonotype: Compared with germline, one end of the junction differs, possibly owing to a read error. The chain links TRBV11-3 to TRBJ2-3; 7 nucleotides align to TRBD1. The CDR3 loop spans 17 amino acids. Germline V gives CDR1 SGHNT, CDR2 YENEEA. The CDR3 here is CVSSSLTGRQSTDTQYF. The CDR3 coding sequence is TGTGTCAGCAGCTCTTTGACAGGGCGGCAGAGCACAGATACGCAATATTTT.

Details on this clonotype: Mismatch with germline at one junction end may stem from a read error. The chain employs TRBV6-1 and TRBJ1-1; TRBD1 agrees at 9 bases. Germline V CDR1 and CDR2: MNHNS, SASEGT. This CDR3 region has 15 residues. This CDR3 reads CASRVTGTGNTEAFF. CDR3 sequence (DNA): TGTGCCAGCAGGGTAACCGGGACAGGGAACACTGAAGCTTTCTTC.

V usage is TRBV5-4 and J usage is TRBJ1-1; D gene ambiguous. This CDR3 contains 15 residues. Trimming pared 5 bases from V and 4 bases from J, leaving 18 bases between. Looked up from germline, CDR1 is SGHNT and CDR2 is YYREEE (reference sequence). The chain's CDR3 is CASSALQPVITEAFF. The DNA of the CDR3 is TGTGCCAGCAGTGCCCTACAGCCTGTTATCACTGAAGCTTTCTTT.

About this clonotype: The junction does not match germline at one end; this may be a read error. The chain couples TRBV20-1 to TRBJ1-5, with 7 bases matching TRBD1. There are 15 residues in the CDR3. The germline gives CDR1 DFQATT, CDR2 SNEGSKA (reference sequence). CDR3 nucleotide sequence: TGCAGAGCTAGAGAACACAGGGGACTGGGTCAGCCCCAGCATTTT. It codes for CRAREHRGLGQPQHF.

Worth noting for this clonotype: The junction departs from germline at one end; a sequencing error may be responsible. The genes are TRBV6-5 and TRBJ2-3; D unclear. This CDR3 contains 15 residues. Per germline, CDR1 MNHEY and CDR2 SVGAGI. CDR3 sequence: CASCYDLAAVDTRYF. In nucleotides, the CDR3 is TGTGCCAGCTGTTACGACCTTGCGGCGGTGGATACGCGGTATTTT.

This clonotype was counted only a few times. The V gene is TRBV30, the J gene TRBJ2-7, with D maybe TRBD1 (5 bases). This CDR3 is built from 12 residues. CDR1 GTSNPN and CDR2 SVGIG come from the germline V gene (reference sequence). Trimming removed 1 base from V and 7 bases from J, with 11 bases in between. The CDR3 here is CAWSGNGAEQYF. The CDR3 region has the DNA TGTGCCTGGAGTGGGAATGGGGCGGAGCAGTACTTC.

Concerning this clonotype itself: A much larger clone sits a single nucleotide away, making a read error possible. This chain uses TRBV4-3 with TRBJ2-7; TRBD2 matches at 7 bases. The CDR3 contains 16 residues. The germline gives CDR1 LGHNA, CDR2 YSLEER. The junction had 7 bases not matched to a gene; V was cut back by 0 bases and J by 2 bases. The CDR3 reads CASSQDRQTSTYEQYF. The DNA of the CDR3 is TGCGCCAGCAGCCAAGACCGACAGACTAGCACCTACGAGCAGTACTTC.

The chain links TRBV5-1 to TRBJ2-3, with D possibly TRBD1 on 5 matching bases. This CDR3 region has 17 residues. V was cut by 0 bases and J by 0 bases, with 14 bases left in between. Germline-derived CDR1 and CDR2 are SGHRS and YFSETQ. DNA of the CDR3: TGCGCCAGCAGCTTGGGGCAGGGCATCGCTAGCACAGATACGCAGTATTTT. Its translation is CASSLGQGIASTDTQYF.

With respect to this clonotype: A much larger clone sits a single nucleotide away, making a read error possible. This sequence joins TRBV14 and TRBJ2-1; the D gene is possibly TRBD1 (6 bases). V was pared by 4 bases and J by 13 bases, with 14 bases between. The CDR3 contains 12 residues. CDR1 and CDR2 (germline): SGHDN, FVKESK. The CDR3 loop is CASSREQGRQFF. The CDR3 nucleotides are TGTGCCAGCAGCCGAGAACAGGGCCGACAGTTCTTC.

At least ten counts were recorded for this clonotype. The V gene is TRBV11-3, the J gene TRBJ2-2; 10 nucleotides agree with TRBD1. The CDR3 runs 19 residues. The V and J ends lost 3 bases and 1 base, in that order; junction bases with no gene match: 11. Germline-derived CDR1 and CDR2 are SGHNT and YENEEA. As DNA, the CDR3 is TGTGCCAGCAGCTTTGGGACAGGGGCCCCCGGTATGAACACCGGGGAGCTGTTTTTT. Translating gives CASSFGTGAPGMNTGELFF. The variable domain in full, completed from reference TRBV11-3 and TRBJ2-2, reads EAGVVQSPRYKIIEKKQPVAFWCNPISGHNTLYWYLQNLGQGPELLIRYENEEAVDDSQLPKDRFSAERLKGVDSTLKIQPAELGDSAVYLCASSFGTGAPGMNTGELFFGEGSRLTVL.

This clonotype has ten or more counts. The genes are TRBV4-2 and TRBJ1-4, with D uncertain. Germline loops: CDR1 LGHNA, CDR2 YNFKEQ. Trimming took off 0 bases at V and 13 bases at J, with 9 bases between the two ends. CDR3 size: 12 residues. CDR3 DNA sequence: TGTGCCAGCAGCCAAGATACCTTGAGACTGTTTTTT. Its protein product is CASSQDTLRLFF.

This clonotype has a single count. As DNA, the CDR3 is TGTGCCAGCAGTCAGCCAGCTGCAAACGAGCAGTACTTC. It codes for CASSQPAANEQYF. This chain links TRBV11-1 with TRBJ2-7; unclear D gene. Germline V gene data show CDR1 as SGHAT and CDR2 as FQDESV (reference sequence). The CDR3 extends over 13 amino acids. V dropped 6 bases and J dropped 5 bases, with 14 bases sitting between them.

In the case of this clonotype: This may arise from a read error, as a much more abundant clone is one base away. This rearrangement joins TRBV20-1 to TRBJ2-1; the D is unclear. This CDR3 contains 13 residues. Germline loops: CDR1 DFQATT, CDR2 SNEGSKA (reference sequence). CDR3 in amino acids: CSATPSSYNELFF. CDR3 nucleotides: TGCAGTGCTACCCCGAGCTCCTACAATGAGCTGTTCTTC.

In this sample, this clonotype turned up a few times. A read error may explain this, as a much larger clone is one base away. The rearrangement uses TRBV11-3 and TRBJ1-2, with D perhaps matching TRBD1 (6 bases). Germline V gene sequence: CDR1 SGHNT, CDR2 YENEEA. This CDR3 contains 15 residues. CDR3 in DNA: TGTACCAGCAGCTCCAACAGCCCCAGGGGTACTGGCTACACCTTC. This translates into CTSSSNSPRGTGYTF. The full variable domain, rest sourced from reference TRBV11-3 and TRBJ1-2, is EAGVVQSPRYKIIEKKQPVAFWCNPISGHNTLYWYLQNLGQGPELLIRYENEEAVDDSQLPKDRFSAERLKGVDSTLKIQPAELGDSAVYLCTSSSNSPRGTGYTFGSGTRLTVV.

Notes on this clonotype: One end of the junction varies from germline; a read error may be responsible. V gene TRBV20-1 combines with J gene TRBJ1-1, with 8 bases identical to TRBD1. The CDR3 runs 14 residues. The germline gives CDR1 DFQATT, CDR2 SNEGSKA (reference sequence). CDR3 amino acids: CSATGQGLNTETFF. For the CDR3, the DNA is TGCAGTGCTACAGGACAGGGCCTGAACACTGAAACTTTCTTT.

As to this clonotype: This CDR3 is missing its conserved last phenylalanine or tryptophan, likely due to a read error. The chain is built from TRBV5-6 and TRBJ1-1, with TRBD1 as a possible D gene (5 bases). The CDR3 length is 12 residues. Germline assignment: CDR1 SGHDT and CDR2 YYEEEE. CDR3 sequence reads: CVSSLMQGRAFC. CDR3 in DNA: TGTGTCAGCAGCTTGATGCAGGGACGGGCTTTCTGT.

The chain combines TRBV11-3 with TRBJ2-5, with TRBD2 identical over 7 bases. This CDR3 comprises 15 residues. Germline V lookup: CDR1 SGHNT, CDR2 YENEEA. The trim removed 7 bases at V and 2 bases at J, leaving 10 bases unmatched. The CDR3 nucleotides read TGTGCCAGCATCTTTGGGGGGGGGAGGCAAGAGACCCAGTACTTC. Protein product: CASIFGGGRQETQYF.

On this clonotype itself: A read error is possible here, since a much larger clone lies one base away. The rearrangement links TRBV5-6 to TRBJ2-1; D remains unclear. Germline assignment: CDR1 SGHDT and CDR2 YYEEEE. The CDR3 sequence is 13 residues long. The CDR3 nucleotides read TGTGCCAGCAGCGTTCAAGGGTACAATGAGCAGCTCTTC. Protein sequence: CASSVQGYNEQLF.

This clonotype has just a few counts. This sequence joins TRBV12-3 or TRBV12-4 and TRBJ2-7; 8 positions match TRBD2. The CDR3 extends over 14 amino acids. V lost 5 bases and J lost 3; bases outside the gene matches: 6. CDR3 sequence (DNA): TGTGCCAGCAGTCCCGGGGGGGACTTCTACGAGCAGTACTTC. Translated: CASSPGGDFYEQYF.

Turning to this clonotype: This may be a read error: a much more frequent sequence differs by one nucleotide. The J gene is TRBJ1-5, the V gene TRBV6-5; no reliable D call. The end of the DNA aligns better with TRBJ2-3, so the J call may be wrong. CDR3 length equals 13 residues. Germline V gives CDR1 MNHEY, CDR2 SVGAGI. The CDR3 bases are TGTGCCAGCAGTTACAACAAGAATCAGCCCCAGTATTTT. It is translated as CASSYNKNQPQYF.

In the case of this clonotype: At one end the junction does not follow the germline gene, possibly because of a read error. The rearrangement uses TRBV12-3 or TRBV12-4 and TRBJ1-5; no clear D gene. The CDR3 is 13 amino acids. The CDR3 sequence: CVSSFSAGQPQHF. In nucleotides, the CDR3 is TGTGTCAGCAGTTTTTCGGCGGGTCAGCCCCAGCATTTT.

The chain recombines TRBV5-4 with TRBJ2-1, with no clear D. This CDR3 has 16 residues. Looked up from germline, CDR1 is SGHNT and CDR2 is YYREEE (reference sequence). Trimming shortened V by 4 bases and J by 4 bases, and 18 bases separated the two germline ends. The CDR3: CASSDMDLLGYNEQFF. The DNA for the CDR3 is TGTGCCAGCAGCGACATGGATTTGCTGGGGTACAATGAGCAGTTCTTC.

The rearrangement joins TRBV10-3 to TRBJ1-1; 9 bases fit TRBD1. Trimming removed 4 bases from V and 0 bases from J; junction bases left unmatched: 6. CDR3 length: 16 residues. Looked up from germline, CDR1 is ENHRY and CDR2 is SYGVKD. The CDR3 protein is CAISARTGDMNTEAFF. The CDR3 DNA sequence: TGTGCCATCAGTGCCAGGACAGGGGACATGAACACTGAAGCTTTCTTT.

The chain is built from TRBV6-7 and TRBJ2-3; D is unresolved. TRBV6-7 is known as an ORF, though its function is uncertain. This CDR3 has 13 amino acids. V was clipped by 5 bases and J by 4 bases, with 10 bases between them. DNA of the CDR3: TGTGCCAGCAGTCACCGACCCCCAGATACGCAGTATTTT. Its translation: CASSHRPPDTQYF.

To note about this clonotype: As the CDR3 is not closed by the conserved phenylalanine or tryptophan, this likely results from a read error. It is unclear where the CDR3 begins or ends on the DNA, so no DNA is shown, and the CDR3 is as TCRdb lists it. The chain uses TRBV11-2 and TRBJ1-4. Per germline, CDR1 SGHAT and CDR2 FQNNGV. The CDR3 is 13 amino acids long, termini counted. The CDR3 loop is CASSTGLSEKLFI.

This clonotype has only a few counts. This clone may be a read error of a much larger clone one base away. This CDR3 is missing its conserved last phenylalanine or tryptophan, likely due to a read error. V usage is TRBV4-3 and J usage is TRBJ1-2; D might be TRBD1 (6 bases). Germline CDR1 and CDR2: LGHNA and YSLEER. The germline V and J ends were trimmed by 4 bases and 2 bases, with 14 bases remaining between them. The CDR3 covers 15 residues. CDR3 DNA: TGCGCCAGCAGCCGACACCTTACAGGGAACTATGGCTACACCCTC. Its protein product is CASSRHLTGNYGYTL.

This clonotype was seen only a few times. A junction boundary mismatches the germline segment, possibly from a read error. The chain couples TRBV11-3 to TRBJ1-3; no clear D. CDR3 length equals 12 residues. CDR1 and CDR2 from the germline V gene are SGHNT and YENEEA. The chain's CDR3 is CASSHTGNTTYF. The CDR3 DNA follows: TGTGCCAGTAGCCATACTGGAAACACCACATATTTT. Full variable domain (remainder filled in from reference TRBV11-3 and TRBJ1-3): EAGVVQSPRYKIIEKKQPVAFWCNPISGHNTLYWYLQNLGQGPELLIRYENEEAVDDSQLPKDRFSAERLKGVDSTLKIQPAELGDSAVYLCASSHTGNTTYFGEGSWLTVV.

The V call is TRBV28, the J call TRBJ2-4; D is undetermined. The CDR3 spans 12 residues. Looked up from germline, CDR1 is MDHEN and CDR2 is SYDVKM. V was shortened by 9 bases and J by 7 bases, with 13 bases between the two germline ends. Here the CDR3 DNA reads TGTGCCAGGAGCCTACGACTGAACATTCAGTACTTC. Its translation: CARSLRLNIQYF. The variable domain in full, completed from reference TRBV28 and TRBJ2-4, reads DVKVTQSSRYLVKRTGEKVFLECVQDMDHENMFWYRQDPGLGLRLIYFSYDVKMKEKGDIPEGYSVSREKKERFSLILESASTNQTSMYLCARSLRLNIQYFGAGTRLSVL.

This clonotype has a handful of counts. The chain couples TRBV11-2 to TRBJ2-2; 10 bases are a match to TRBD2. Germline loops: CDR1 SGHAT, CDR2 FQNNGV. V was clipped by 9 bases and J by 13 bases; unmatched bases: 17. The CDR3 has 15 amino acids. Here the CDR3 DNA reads TGTGCCAGTAGCCAACTAGCGGGGACCAGGGTTGGGCTGTTTTTT. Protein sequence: CASSQLAGTRVGLFF. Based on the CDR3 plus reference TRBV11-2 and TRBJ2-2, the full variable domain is EAGVAQSPRYKIIEKRQSVAFWCNPISGHATLYWYQQILGQGPKLLIQFQNNGVVDDSQLPKDRFSAERLKGVDSTLKIQPAKLEDSAVYLCASSQLAGTRVGLFFGEGSRLTVL.

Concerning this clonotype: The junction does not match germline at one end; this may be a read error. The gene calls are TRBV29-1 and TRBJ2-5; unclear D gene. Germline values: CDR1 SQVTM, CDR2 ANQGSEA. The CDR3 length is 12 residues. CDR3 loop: CSVAAFVETQHF. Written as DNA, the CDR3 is TGCAGTGTCGCCGCCTTTGTTGAGACCCAGCACTTC. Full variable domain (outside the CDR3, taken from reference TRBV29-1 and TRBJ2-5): SAVISQKPSRDICQRGTSLTIQCQVDSQVTMMFWYRQQPGQSLTLIATANQGSEATYESGFVIDKFPISRPNLTFSTLTVSNMSPEDSSIYLCSVAAFVETQHFGPGTRLLVL.

The DNA for the CDR3 is TGCATTGCGCCGCACAGGGCCAAAAACATTCAGTACTTC. Its protein is CIAPHRAKNIQYF. The chain has TRBV20-1 and TRBJ2-4; perhaps TRBD1 as D (5 bases). This CDR3 has 13 amino acids. Looked up from germline, CDR1 is DFQATT and CDR2 is SNEGSKA (reference sequence).